The rows below give T cell receptor beta chains drawn from one sample of a study of OX40 agonist ivuxolimab in advanced cancers. Measured with immunoSEQ multiplex PCR; TCRdb has only the in-frame clones, and not every one. This sample has 60,000 to 65,000 clones, with roughly 89% found just once. This specimen was CD4+ or CD8+ T cells sorted from blood, taken in a trial of the OX40 agonist ivuxolimab. These receptors were obtained from an adult with an advanced solid tumor such as melanoma, head and neck, liver or kidney cancer. Both conserved end residues are part of each CDR3. The D gene is left open where the match is weak. Where a row states a size, it is once, few, many or the class of an expanded clone; other rows omit it.

D | J | V | size | DNA | CDR3
. | TRBJ2-5 | TRBV19 | . | TGTGCCAGTAGTATTAACTTAGGAGCGGGCGAGACCCAGTACTTC | CASSINLGAGETQYF
. | TRBJ2-5 | TRBV11-2 | . | TGTGCCAGCAGCTTAGCCTCCAGGGGTGGGGAGACCCAGTACTTC | CASSLASRGGETQYF
. | TRBJ1-1 | TRBV18 | . | TGTGCCAGCTCACCATATAACAGCATGAACACTGAAGCTTTCTTT | CASSPYNSMNTEAFF
TRBD1 | TRBJ2-3 | TRBV9 | . | TGTGCCAGCAGCGTAGGACAGGGAACGCAGTATTTT | CASSVGQGTQYF
. | TRBJ2-1 | TRBV7-3 | . | TGTGCCAGCAGCTTAGCAGGGGTTTCCTACAATGAGCAGTTCTTC | CASSLAGVSYNEQFF
TRBD1 | TRBJ2-3 | TRBV5-1 | . | TGCGCCAGCAGCGTGACAGGGGATACGCAGTATTTT | CASSVTGDTQYF
TRBD1 | TRBJ1-5 | TRBV5-1 | . | TGCGCCAGCAGCTTGGGGGGACAGGTTAGCAATCAGCCCCAGCATTTT | CASSLGGQVSNQPQHF
TRBD2 | TRBJ2-5 | TRBV10-1 | . | TGCGCCAGCACCCCGCTTAGCGGGGAGCGACAAGAGACCCAGTACTTC | CASTPLSGERQETQYF
. | TRBJ1-6 | TRBV5-1 | . | TGCGCCAGCAGCTTGGCCAGTCGGAGCTCCTATAATTCACCCCTCCACTTT | CASSLASRSSYNSPLHF
TRBD2 | TRBJ2-3 | TRBV29-1 | . | TGCAGCGGAGGCACTAGCGGGTCTAGCACAGATACGCAGTATTTT | CSGGTSGSSTDTQYF
TRBD1 | TRBJ1-2 | TRBV28 | . | TGTGCCAGCAGTGCAGGGGGCCACCCCGTTTTCTACTATGGCTACACCTTC | CASSAGGHPVFYYGYTF
. | TRBJ2-3 | TRBV7-2 | . | TGTGCCAGCAGCTTCGGACCAGATACGCAGTATTTT | CASSFGPDTQYF
. | TRBJ1-5 | TRBV9 | . | TGTGCCAGCAGCGTAAGCGCATCTTCTCGTCAGCCCCAGCATTTT | CASSVSASSRQPQHF
. | TRBJ2-7 | TRBV7-3 | . | TGTGCCAGCAGCTTAAGCTTCGGGGTCGAGCAGTACTTC | CASSLSFGVEQYF
TRBD2 | TRBJ2-3 | TRBV2 | . | TGTGCCAGCAGTGGCCTTCTAGCGGGCAGGGCAGATACGCAGTATTTT | CASSGLLAGRADTQYF
. | TRBJ2-3 | TRBV5-1 | . | TGCGCCAGCAGTTTAACCACAGATACGCAGTATTTT | CASSLTTDTQYF
TRBD2 | TRBJ2-1 | TRBV6-5 | . | TGTGCCAGCAGTTACTCTCTAGCGGGAGCTCACAATGAGCAGTTCTTC | CASSYSLAGAHNEQFF
TRBD1 | TRBJ2-1 | TRBV11-3 | . | TGTGCCAGCAGCTCGAGACAGGGGGGGTTAGGCAATGAGCAGTTCTTC | CASSSRQGGLGNEQFF
TRBD1 | TRBJ1-4 | TRBV29-1 | . | TGCAGCGGCGTATTGAGAGGGGGACAGTATAATGAAAAACTGTTTTTT | CSGVLRGGQYNEKLFF
. | TRBJ2-2 | TRBV18 | . | TGTGCCAGCTCACCACAGCCGTCAGGGACCGGGGAGCTGTTTTTT | CASSPQPSGTGELFF
. | TRBJ2-3 | TRBV10-3 | . | TGTGCCATCAGTGAAAGAAAAACAGATACGCAGTATTTT | CAISERKTDTQYF
. | TRBJ2-3 | TRBV30 | . | TGTGCCTGGAGCAGAGGGCAGGGGAGCACAGATACGCAGTATTTT | CAWSRGQGSTDTQYF
. | TRBJ1-1 | TRBV6-5 | . | TGTGCCAGCAGTTACTCCGAGTTGGGGGAAGCTTTCTTT | CASSYSELGEAFF
. | TRBJ2-7 | TRBV23-1 | . | TGCGCCAGCAGTCAACGGGACGGGTACGAGCAGTACTTC | CASSQRDGYEQYF
. | TRBJ2-7 | TRBV20-1 | once | TGCAGTGGGAGCCTTTCCTACGAGCAGTACTTC | CSGSLSYEQYF
. | TRBJ2-7 | TRBV30 | . | TGTGCCTGGAGTGAGGGCGAGCAGTACTTC | CAWSEGEQYF
. | TRBJ2-7 | TRBV10-3 | . | TGTGCCATCAGTGAAACAGGGAACGCCCGGTCGCACGAGCAGTACTTC | CAISETGNARSHEQYF
. | TRBJ2-5 | TRBV5-4 | . | TGTGCCAGCAGCTCTCAGGGGAACCAAGAGACCCAGTACTTC | CASSSQGNQETQYF
TRBD1 | TRBJ1-1 | TRBV9 | . | TGTGCCAGCAGCGTAGACTACAGGGGGCCTTTTGCTTTCTTT | CASSVDYRGPFAFF
TRBD1 | TRBJ2-2 | TRBV4-1 | few | TGCGCCAGCAGCCAAACCGGGACAGGTTATCAGGAGCTGTTTTTT | CASSQTGTGYQELFF
. | TRBJ2-2 | TRBV6-5 | . | TGTGCCACCCTTCTTCGGCCATACACCGGGGAGCTGTTTTTT | CATLLRPYTGELFF
. | TRBJ2-1 | TRBV11-2 | . | TGTGCCAGCAGCTTAGATTGGGGCAATGAGCAGTTCTTC | CASSLDWGNEQFF
TRBD1 | TRBJ2-5 | TRBV6-1 | . | TGTGCCAGCGATCCGGGACAGGGGGCCCAAGAGACCCAGTACTTC | CASDPGQGAQETQYF
TRBD1 | TRBJ2-2 | TRBV28 | . | TGTGCCAGCAGGCAGGGGGCCGGGGAGCTGTTTTTT | CASRQGAGELFF
. | TRBJ1-5 | TRBV11-2 | . | TGTGCCAGCAGCTTAGGTGGGGCACAGGGTACCAATCAGCCCCAGCATTTT | CASSLGGAQGTNQPQHF
TRBD1 | TRBJ1-1 | TRBV9 | . | TGTGCCAGCAGCGTAGATAGCAGGGGGCAGGTCACTGAAGCTTTCTTT | CASSVDSRGQVTEAFF
. | TRBJ2-6 | TRBV5-1 | . | TGCGCCAGCAGCTTGACTACTGGGGCCAACGTCCTGACTTTC | CASSLTTGANVLTF
TRBD1 | TRBJ2-1 | TRBV27 | . | TGTGCCAGCAGTTATACGACAGGGTCCAATGAGCAGTTCTTC | CASSYTTGSNEQFF
. | TRBJ2-1 | TRBV20-1 | . | TGCAGTGCTAGAGATTCTGAGCAGTTCTTC | CSARDSEQFF
TRBD1 | TRBJ1-2 | TRBV19 | . | TGTGCCAGTAGTGTGACAGGGGGCGGCGGCTACACCTTC | CASSVTGGGGYTF
. | TRBJ1-4 | TRBV14 | . | TGTGCCAGCAGCATTTTGGGGTACGGTGAAAAACTGTTTTTT | CASSILGYGEKLFF
. | TRBJ1-5 | TRBV15 | few | TGTGCCACCAGCAGTAGCTACCCTAATCAGCCCCAGCATTTT | CATSSSYPNQPQHF
. | TRBJ2-7 | TRBV19 | . | TGTGCCAGTAGTCTGAGGGACGGCTACGAGCAGTACTTC | CASSLRDGYEQYF
TRBD1 | TRBJ2-7 | TRBV28 | . | TGTGCCAGCAGCCCATGGGACAGATCCTACGAGCAGTACTTC | CASSPWDRSYEQYF
. | TRBJ2-4 | TRBV5-5 | . | TGTGCCAGCAGCTTGTTAGTAGGGACCAAAAACATTCAGTACTTC | CASSLLVGTKNIQYF
. | TRBJ2-1 | TRBV7-3 | . | TGTGCCAGCAGCTTGCAGGGCGCGGCAGCGGGCGATGAGCAGTTCTTC | CASSLQGAAAGDEQFF
TRBD1 | TRBJ2-1 | TRBV5-1 | . | TGCGCCAGCTGCGGACAGGGACAGGGCAATGAGCAGTTCTTC | CASCGQGQGNEQFF
. | TRBJ2-3 | TRBV14 | . | TGTGCCAGCACCCCCGCGGGACCTGGTACGCAGTATTTT | CASTPAGPGTQYF
TRBD2 | TRBJ2-1 | TRBV5-1 | . | TGCGCCAGCACCTCCCGGACGGGACTAGCGGGAGGACGTAACAATGAGCAGTTCTTC | CASTSRTGLAGGRNNEQFF
. | TRBJ2-1 | TRBV7-3 | . | TGTGCCAGCAGCACCAGCAACAGAGGGAATGAGCAGTTCTTC | CASSTSNRGNEQFF
TRBD1 | TRBJ2-7 | TRBV6-1 | . | TGTGCCAGCAGTCCGGGACAGGGACGTTCCTACGAGCAGTACTTC | CASSPGQGRSYEQYF
TRBD1 | TRBJ1-4 | TRBV5-5 | . | TGTGCCAGCAGTTTGAGGACAGGGGAGGTTACTAATGAAAAACTGTTTTTT | CASSLRTGEVTNEKLFF
. | TRBJ1-4 | TRBV4-1 | . | TGCGCCAGCAGCCAAGATCGGGGATATGAAAAACTGTTTTTT | CASSQDRGYEKLFF